The entry that follows covers one T cell receptor (beta chain) sequence. This clonotype was counted a few times. Its cognate antigen has yet to be identified. Per-nucleotide qualities are absent, and no much larger clonotype sits a single base away. The V end loses 8 bases and the J end loses 3 bases, and a stretch of 17 bases separates them. The germline V gene supplies CDR1 LGHNA and CDR2 YSLEER. The CDR3, cysteine through phenylalanine, is 14 amino acids long. Here the CDR3 DNA is all that survives: 42 bases in frame from base 1. This sample stems from a study of T cells after yellow fever vaccination (dated by TCRdb to about 2019). A note on the overall study: The SMART-Seq v4 Ultra Low Input RNA kit was used to prepare libraries from fractions with low cell numbers. The cohort comprised two healthy male donors, one aged 18 to 30 and one aged 30 to 40 years. Blood samples were taken at several timepoints before and after primary and secondary immunization, and bulk PBMC replicates and cell subsets were isolated. To track T-cell clones before and after primary and booster YFV17D yellow fever vaccination, bulk TCR alpha and beta repertoires were sequenced longitudinally. Findings and caveats that apply to the study as a whole: Computational filtering was required because FACS-sorted repertoires could contain abundant contaminating clonotypes from the bulk population. The secondary T-cell response was weaker than the primary response but faster, peaking on day 5 instead of day 15. A small fraction of clonotypes appeared in both the CD4 and CD8 compartments, likely as a result of convergent recombination. The study included only two donors, which limits how far the findings can be generalized. Most clones expanded after primary vaccination (about 96% of CD4 and roughly 88% of CD8) were re-detected after the booster, suggesting that broad memory maintenance occurred.

TCR cDNA was made using 5'RACE template switching, a step that added a universal primer site and unique molecular identifiers. cDNA synthesis was primed from both the TCR alpha and TCR beta constant segments. Library amplification used two PCR steps, and the second PCR step added sample barcodes and sequencing adapters. Sequencing of libraries was performed on Illumina HiSeq 2500 (2x100 bp) or NovaSeq (2x150 bp). The original methods were these. Demultiplexing of reads and collapsing into UMI consensus sequences were performed with MIGEC, and V(D)J alignment was carried out with MiXCR. Vaccine-responding clonotypes were identified with edgeR using replicate PBMC samples, with FDR below 0.01 and a log2 fold change above 5 up to day 15 being required. CD4 or CD8 identity was assigned to each bulk clonotype according to whether the clonotype was present at higher abundance in the sequenced CD4 repertoire or the sequenced CD8 repertoire. The public reads were quality trimmed at Q25 with fastp and then assembled into clones with MiXCR by TCRdb, keeping productive beta chains. Each CDR3 protein appears once, grouped with its most common genes and DNA. The V and J calls and clone size are TCRdb's, not the authors'. For this sample the table gives under 550,000 distinct CDR3 sequences, of which 20% to 25% were detected only once. Of the sample, 16% falls within the top ten clones.

Per the publication, the treatment or condition label means: live attenuated yellow fever vaccine strain. Two biological replicates of bulk PBMCs were collected at each blood-draw timepoint. PBMCs were isolated from peripheral blood using a standard Ficoll-Paque protocol. RNA was extracted with TriZol from bulk PBMCs, CD4 and CD8 fractions, and dextramer-positive and dextramer-negative fractions. Sequenced here: PBMCs, sampled approximately 22 days after the first yellow fever vaccination. The clonotype comes from a man younger than 30 who received the YFV17D yellow fever vaccine. This chain is built from TRBV4-3 and TRBJ2-7; possibly the D gene is TRBD1, per 6 matching bases. The CDR3 protein sequence reads: CASSHGQGSYEQYF. The DNA sequence is TGCGCCAGCTCCCATGGGCAGGGGAGCTACGAGCAGTACTTC.